This T cell receptor (beta chain) was captured by sequencing in a study of cytomegalovirus exposure and HLA in healthy donors. Germline V gene sequence: CDR1 SQVTM, CDR2 ANQGSEA. V lost 6 bases to trimming and J lost 0 bases, with 6 bases between them. The CDR3 length is 11 residues. This PCR relied on a set of 60 Vbeta primers and 13 Jbeta primers. Profiled with immunoSEQ multiplex PCR; TCRdb holds only in-frame clones, not every one. Among some 130,000 clones listed, 80% to 85% were seen once. This receptor was identified in a boy younger than 18 in good health and CMV-seronegative. The rearrangement uses TRBV29-1 and TRBJ2-7, with TRBD2 as a possible D gene (6 bases). Sequenced sample: PBMCs. DNA for the CDR3: TGCAGCGTCGGGAGCTCCTACGAGCAGTACTTC. This sequence encodes CSVGSSYEQYF.